Shown below are 12 T cell receptor beta chains from a single sample sequenced in a study of cytomegalovirus exposure and HLA in healthy donors. 13 Jbeta primers and 60 Vbeta primers were used for the PCR. Profiled with immunoSEQ multiplex PCR; TCRdb holds only in-frame clones, not every one. Here the sample spans about 200,000 clones, 60% to 80% being singletons. Sequenced material: PBMCs. These receptors were taken from a male donor in good health and CMV-seronegative.

The J gene is TRBJ2-5, the V gene TRBV5-1; TRBD1 is a possible D gene (7 bases). In germline, CDR1 is SGHRS, CDR2 YFSETQ. This CDR3 has 14 amino acids. V was trimmed by 4 bases and J by 3 bases, leaving 13 bases between them. The CDR3 nucleotides are TGCGCCAGCAGCGCGGGGACAGTTGAAGAGACCCAGTACTTC. It is translated as CASSAGTVEETQYF.

This chain uses TRBV9 with TRBJ2-3; 11 bases line up with TRBD2. Germline loops: CDR1 SGDLS, CDR2 YYNGEE. The ends lost 1 base at V and 4 bases at J; junction bases unmatched: 8. The length of the CDR3 is 17 residues. CDR3 in amino acids: CASSVPLAGGVADTQYF. CDR3 DNA sequence: TGTGCCAGCAGCGTACCATTAGCGGGAGGGGTCGCAGATACGCAGTATTTT.

The gene calls are TRBV19 and TRBJ2-3; tentative D call: TRBD2 (6 bases). The V and J ends lost 5 bases and 2 bases respectively, with 14 bases between them. The CDR3 length is 15 residues. The germline V gene encodes CDR1 LNHDA and CDR2 SQIVND (reference sequence). The chain's CDR3 is CASSLLGGVTDTQYF. As DNA, the CDR3 is TGTGCCAGTAGTTTACTGGGAGGAGTCACAGATACGCAGTATTTT.

V is TRBV5-4 and J is TRBJ2-7; TRBD1 aligns across 9 bases. The CDR3 extends over 15 amino acids. Germline V gene sequence: CDR1 SGHNT, CDR2 YYREEE (reference sequence). Trimming cost V 5 bases and J 6 bases; bases outside gene matches: 12. CDR3 loop: CASSQNRDRVSEQYF. The CDR3 DNA is TGTGCCAGCAGTCAAAACCGGGACAGGGTCTCCGAGCAGTACTTC.

The rearrangement links TRBV27 to TRBJ2-7; 7 nucleotides line up with TRBD1. Losses at the gene ends were 5 bases for V and 0 bases for J; bases not matched to a gene: 7. CDR3 length equals 15 residues. Germline assignment: CDR1 MNHEY and CDR2 SMNVEV (reference sequence). The CDR3 nucleotides are TGTGCCAGCAGTCGGGGACAGCTTATCTCCTACGAGCAGTACTTC. It specifies CASSRGQLISYEQYF.

The chain has TRBV25-1 and TRBJ2-5; TRBD1 matches at 8 bases. The V segment lost 3 bases and the J segment 1 base; nucleotides outside the gene matches: 7. CDR1 is MGHDK and CDR2 is SYGVNS in the germline V gene. The CDR3 sequence is 16 residues long. The CDR3 DNA is TGTGCCAGCAGTGACCCTCTTCAGGGGGCCCAAGAGACCCAGTACTTC. It encodes CASSDPLQGAQETQYF.

The chain recombines TRBV19 with TRBJ1-2; tentatively, D is TRBD1 (5 bases). CDR1 is LNHDA, CDR2 SQIVND, per germline (reference sequence). The CDR3 runs to 14 residues. Trimming cost V 6 bases and J 4 bases, with 15 bases left between them. CDR3 protein: CASSDSHFLYGYTF. The CDR3 DNA reads as TGTGCCAGTAGCGACAGCCATTTCCTCTATGGCTACACCTTC.

J is TRBJ2-3 and V is TRBV6-1, with 7 bases fitting TRBD1. V dropped 10 bases and J dropped 4; count of bases not matched to a gene: 14. Looked up from germline, CDR1 is MNHNS and CDR2 is SASEGT. The CDR3 is made up of 15 amino acids. The CDR3, as DNA: TGTGCCACCCGACTATGGGACAGTAACCCAGATACGCAGTATTTT. It translates to CATRLWDSNPDTQYF.

Turning to this clone: The sample holds other DNA sequences that translate to the same CDR3. The chain has TRBV7-2 and TRBJ2-7; tentative D call: TRBD2 (7 bases). V lost 1 base to trimming and J lost 6 bases, with 19 bases between them. This CDR3 contains 16 residues. Germline assignment: CDR1 SGHTA and CDR2 FQGNSA. The CDR3 DNA is TGTGCCAGCAGCTTAGGGGGGGCGGGAGTTTTACTCGAGCAGTACTTC. This translates into CASSLGGAGVLLEQYF.

This chain uses TRBV4-1 with TRBJ2-7; D perhaps matches TRBD1 (5 bases). V lost 2 bases and J 2 bases, leaving 10 bases between the germline ends. Germline V gene lookup returns CDR1 MGHRA and CDR2 YSYEKL. The CDR3 loop spans 14 amino acids. The CDR3 loop is CASSQPDRAYEQYF. CDR3 nucleotide sequence: TGCGCCAGCAGCCAACCAGACAGAGCCTACGAGCAGTACTTC.

The chain links TRBV30 to TRBJ1-5, with 8 nucleotides matching TRBD1. Trimming at V came to 0 bases and at J to 5 bases, leaving 3 bases not matched to a gene. Germline V gene lookup returns CDR1 GTSNPN and CDR2 SVGIG (reference sequence). The CDR3 contains 14 residues. CDR3 bases: TGTGCCTGGAGTGTAGGGACAGGCTATCAGCCCCAGCATTTT. Its protein product is CAWSVGTGYQPQHF.

The chain recombines TRBV19 with TRBJ2-2, with D tentatively TRBD2 (6 bases). CDR1 and CDR2 (germline): LNHDA, SQIVND (reference sequence). V was cut by 3 bases and J by 2 bases, with 7 bases left in between. This CDR3 spans 14 amino acids. The chain's CDR3 is CASSIGLNTGELFF. The CDR3 DNA follows: TGTGCCAGTAGTATTGGACTAAACACCGGGGAGCTGTTTTTT. The full variable domain, rest sourced from reference TRBV19 and TRBJ2-2, is DGGITQSPKYLFRKEGQNVTLSCEQNLNHDAMYWYRQDPGQGLRLIYYSQIVNDFQKGDIAEGYSVSREKKESFPLTVTSAQKNPTAFYLCASSIGLNTGELFFGEGSRLTVL.